This T cell receptor beta chain emerged from a study of CD8 T cells in ankylosing spondylitis. Study-level findings and limits: It was reported that disease-linked clones were significantly enriched in matched ankylosing spondylitis synovial fluid. Characteristic, it appeared, of ankylosing spondylitis blood was a TCR beta motif of about eight highly homologous variants. Earlier authors reported some of these motif variants in reactive arthritis synovial fluid and blood.

This clonotype was seen a few times. The antigen is not known. Quantitative molecular-barcoded 5'-RACE generated the TCR beta libraries. Using its own MiXCR run on the 5' RACE reads, TCRdb lists one record per CDR3 protein. The table lists 400,000 or so distinct CDR3 sequences, 26% of them singletons. The V and J ends lost 2 bases and 3 bases, in that order; junction bases with no gene match: 4. Germline V CDR1 and CDR2: SGHRS, YFSETQ. The CDR3 extends over 14 amino acids. The chain joins TRBV5-1 to TRBJ2-7; 8 bases fit TRBD2. The sequence derives from a male donor with ankylosing spondylitis. Sequencing was carried out using blood, either unsorted or a sorted T cell fraction (not recorded which). The CDR3 region is CASSFGSGDYEQYF. The CDR3 bases are TGCGCCAGCAGCTTTGGTAGCGGGGACTACGAGCAGTACTTC. The full variable domain, with the rest looked up from reference TRBV5-1 and TRBJ2-7, is KAGVTQTPRYLIKTRGQQVTLSCSPISGHRSVSWYQQTPGQGLQFLFEYFSETQRNKGNFPGRFSGRQFSNSRSEMNVSTLELGDSALYLCASSFGSGDYEQYFGPGTRLTVT.